The rows below give T cell receptor beta chains drawn from one sample of a study of T cell repertoires in cytomegalovirus infection. TCRdb reanalysed the reads using MiXCR and keeps one entry per CDR3 protein. Here the sample spans about 330,000 distinct CDR3 sequences, over 7.5% being singletons. The sequencing sample was made of PBMCs. These receptors were taken from a human donor in good health (CMV status not recorded). Some clones in this sample may be carry-over from other donors' samples. Both conserved end residues are trimmed from each CDR3.

V gene: TRBV6-6; J gene: TRBJ2-7; CDR3 protein: ASSYSLGHEQY
V gene: TRBV4-3; J gene: TRBJ1-3; CDR3 protein: ASSQAPGTVSGNTIY
V gene: TRBV27; J gene: TRBJ2-7; CDR3 protein: ASSSPGPVNEQY
V gene: TRBV12-3/TRBV12-4; J gene: TRBJ2-7; CDR3 protein: ASSPRGQGGSYEQY
V gene: TRBV20-1; J gene: TRBJ2-5; CDR3 protein: SARPRGEETQY
V gene: TRBV4-2; J gene: TRBJ2-7; CDR3 protein: ASSHLGVRELSYEQY
V gene: TRBV6-6; J gene: TRBJ1-6; CDR3 protein: ASGYSYNSPLH
V gene: TRBV7-6; J gene: TRBJ2-1; CDR3 protein: ASSLVGTTITNEQF
V gene: TRBV7-6; J gene: TRBJ2-3; CDR3 protein: ASSRRDFGNTDTQY
V gene: TRBV19; J gene: TRBJ2-1; CDR3 protein: ASTPSAVPNEQF
V gene: TRBV7-2; J gene: TRBJ2-1; CDR3 protein: ASSPQQGARNEQF
V gene: TRBV12-3/TRBV12-4; J gene: TRBJ1-1; CDR3 protein: ASSHGARPFSEAF
V gene: TRBV5-6; J gene: TRBJ2-1; CDR3 protein: ASSLMGREEFGQF
V gene: TRBV12-3/TRBV12-4; J gene: TRBJ2-3; CDR3 protein: ASRGQITDTQY
V gene: TRBV7-2; J gene: TRBJ1-1; CDR3 protein: ASSFSGVRGQTEAF
V gene: TRBV28; J gene: TRBJ1-1; CDR3 protein: ATIYETGGGNTEAF
V gene: TRBV27; J gene: TRBJ2-1; CDR3 protein: ASSLRALDEQF
V gene: TRBV11-3; J gene: TRBJ2-2; CDR3 protein: ASSFRPTGELF
V gene: TRBV15; J gene: TRBJ2-7; CDR3 protein: ATSRDLGVEQY
V gene: TRBV5-6; J gene: TRBJ1-1; CDR3 protein: ASSLSFRQSTEAF
V gene: TRBV7-4; J gene: TRBJ1-5; CDR3 protein: ASSSSPQWLIGNQPQH
V gene: TRBV25-1; J gene: TRBJ1-1; CDR3 protein: ASSEQGVPYTEAF
V gene: TRBV6-5; J gene: TRBJ1-1; CDR3 protein: ASSPDRGGEILNTEAF
V gene: TRBV4-3; J gene: TRBJ2-3; CDR3 protein: ASSPRGQVSDTQY
V gene: TRBV19; J gene: TRBJ1-2; CDR3 protein: ASDPGTGLNYGYT
V gene: TRBV12-3/TRBV12-4; J gene: TRBJ2-1; CDR3 protein: ASSTGTSLNNEQF
V gene: TRBV7-2; J gene: TRBJ1-2; CDR3 protein: ASNNNRGGRNYGYT
V gene: TRBV7-2; J gene: TRBJ1-2; CDR3 protein: ASSSPGRGGYT
V gene: TRBV2; J gene: TRBJ2-1; CDR3 protein: ASTAGGRSNEQF
V gene: TRBV7-2; J gene: TRBJ2-7; CDR3 protein: ASLGAHEQY
V gene: TRBV28; J gene: TRBJ1-1; CDR3 protein: ASSQLSATVFF
V gene: TRBV4-1; J gene: TRBJ2-3; CDR3 protein: ASSQKDGIYTDTQY
V gene: TRBV20-1; J gene: TRBJ1-5; CDR3 protein: SARGTIGSKPQH
V gene: TRBV11-2; J gene: TRBJ1-5; CDR3 protein: ASSLGGNGGQPQH
V gene: TRBV25-1; J gene: TRBJ1-2; CDR3 protein: ASSEMTAYYGYT
V gene: TRBV6-6; J gene: TRBJ2-3; CDR3 protein: ASRTSRGGTQDTQY
V gene: TRBV7-2; J gene: TRBJ2-7; CDR3 protein: ASSLWDRGEQY